This TCR beta chain came from a study of T cell repertoires in cytomegalovirus infection. Overall study context: Carrying CMV and the relevant HLA type showed in public TCR beta signatures.

Study-wide results and caveats: Carriage of CMV together with the relevant HLA was identifiable through cumulative public TCR beta family frequency.

Concerning this clonotype: The antigen remains undetermined.

TCRdb independently ran MiXCR on the reads; one entry per CDR3 protein. The sample carries more than 400,000 distinct CDR3 sequences, about 30% recorded once. Per the germline V gene, CDR1 is MGHDK and CDR2 is SYGVNS. The CDR3 spans 12 residues. J lost 10 bases, V lost 6 bases, and 7 bases had no gene match. The chain links TRBV25-1 to TRBJ2-3; 7 positions agree with TRBD1. The sequenced sample was PBMCs. The sequence was obtained from a human donor in good health (CMV status not recorded). Some clones in this sample may be carry-over from other donors' samples. The DNA for the CDR3 is TGTGCCAGCAGAAGGGGAGACAGGGCGCAGTATTTT. The encoded protein is CASRRGDRAQYF.